This T cell receptor beta chain was profiled in a study of regulatory T cells in long-lasting Graves disease. Researchers made TCR beta libraries by using iRepertoire HTBI primers and running Arm-PCR on CDR3 regions. TCRdb redid the calling of the multiplex PCR reads with MiXCR, one entry per CDR3 protein. Here the sample spans more than 400,000 distinct CDR3 sequences, roughly 16% being singletons. This clonotype was seen a few times. Specified time point: newly diagnosed GD, antithyroid drugs for less than 3 months. The TCR library was prepared using RNA isolated from PBMCs. The V gene's germline CDR1 is MNHEY and CDR2 SVGAGI. The V and J ends lost 2 bases and 9 bases respectively, with 11 bases between them. The CDR3 totals 13 residues. This same sample was also part of a study on T cells in Graves' hyperthyroidism and ophthalmopathy.

The origin of this receptor is a man aged 40-49 years with Graves disease. V and J are TRBV6-5 and TRBJ2-1; D call uncertain. This sample comprised peripheral blood mononuclear cells (PBMCs), obtained at new diagnosis, from a patient treated with antithyroid drugs. DNA of the CDR3: TGTGCCAGCAGTTACCCGACCGCTTCTGAGCAGTTCTTC. Translation: CASSYPTASEQFF.